Reported below is one T cell receptor (beta chain). These data originate in a study of blood T cell repertoires in COVID-19. Study-wide background: PBMCs, B-cell-depleted T cells, or T cells were the source of the cDNA or gDNA that made up the material.

The method was immunoSEQ multiplex PCR; TCRdb's version includes in-frame clones alone and lacks a portion of them. The table has about 98,000 clones, more than 90% seen once. There are 16 residues in the CDR3. Trimming removed 0 bases from V and 0 bases from J, with 9 bases in between. CDR1 is MNHEY and CDR2 is SVGAGI in the germline V gene. The sequencing sample was made of peripheral blood. This rearrangement joins TRBV6-5 to TRBJ1-3, with a possible D match to TRBD1 (5 bases). This clonotype was obtained from a woman between 50 and 59 years old with COVID-19, enrolled during active disease. The CDR3 reads CASSYSTTVSGNTIYF. CDR3 nucleotide sequence: TGTGCCAGCAGTTACTCGACGACAGTCTCTGGAAACACCATATATTTT.